This T cell receptor (beta chain) appears in the sequencing data of a study of T cell changes during pregnancy in multiple sclerosis. Germline V gene sequence: CDR1 GTSNPN, CDR2 SVGIG (reference sequence). The junction had 3 bases not matched to a gene; V was cut back by 7 bases and J by 3 bases. This CDR3 spans 13 amino acids. Here immunoSEQ multiplex PCR was the method, and the copy in TCRdb shows in-frame clones only, minus some. The sample has approximately 90,000 clones; roughly nine tenths are singletons. The source of this sequence is a female donor with multiple sclerosis, enrolled in a pregnancy study. The rearrangement joins TRBV30 to TRBJ2-3, with TRBD2 matching 11 bases. This specimen consisted of peripheral blood, obtained in the first trimester of pregnancy. The CDR3 here is CAFLAGGTDTQYF. The CDR3, as DNA: TGTGCCTTTCTAGCGGGAGGAACAGATACGCAGTATTTT.